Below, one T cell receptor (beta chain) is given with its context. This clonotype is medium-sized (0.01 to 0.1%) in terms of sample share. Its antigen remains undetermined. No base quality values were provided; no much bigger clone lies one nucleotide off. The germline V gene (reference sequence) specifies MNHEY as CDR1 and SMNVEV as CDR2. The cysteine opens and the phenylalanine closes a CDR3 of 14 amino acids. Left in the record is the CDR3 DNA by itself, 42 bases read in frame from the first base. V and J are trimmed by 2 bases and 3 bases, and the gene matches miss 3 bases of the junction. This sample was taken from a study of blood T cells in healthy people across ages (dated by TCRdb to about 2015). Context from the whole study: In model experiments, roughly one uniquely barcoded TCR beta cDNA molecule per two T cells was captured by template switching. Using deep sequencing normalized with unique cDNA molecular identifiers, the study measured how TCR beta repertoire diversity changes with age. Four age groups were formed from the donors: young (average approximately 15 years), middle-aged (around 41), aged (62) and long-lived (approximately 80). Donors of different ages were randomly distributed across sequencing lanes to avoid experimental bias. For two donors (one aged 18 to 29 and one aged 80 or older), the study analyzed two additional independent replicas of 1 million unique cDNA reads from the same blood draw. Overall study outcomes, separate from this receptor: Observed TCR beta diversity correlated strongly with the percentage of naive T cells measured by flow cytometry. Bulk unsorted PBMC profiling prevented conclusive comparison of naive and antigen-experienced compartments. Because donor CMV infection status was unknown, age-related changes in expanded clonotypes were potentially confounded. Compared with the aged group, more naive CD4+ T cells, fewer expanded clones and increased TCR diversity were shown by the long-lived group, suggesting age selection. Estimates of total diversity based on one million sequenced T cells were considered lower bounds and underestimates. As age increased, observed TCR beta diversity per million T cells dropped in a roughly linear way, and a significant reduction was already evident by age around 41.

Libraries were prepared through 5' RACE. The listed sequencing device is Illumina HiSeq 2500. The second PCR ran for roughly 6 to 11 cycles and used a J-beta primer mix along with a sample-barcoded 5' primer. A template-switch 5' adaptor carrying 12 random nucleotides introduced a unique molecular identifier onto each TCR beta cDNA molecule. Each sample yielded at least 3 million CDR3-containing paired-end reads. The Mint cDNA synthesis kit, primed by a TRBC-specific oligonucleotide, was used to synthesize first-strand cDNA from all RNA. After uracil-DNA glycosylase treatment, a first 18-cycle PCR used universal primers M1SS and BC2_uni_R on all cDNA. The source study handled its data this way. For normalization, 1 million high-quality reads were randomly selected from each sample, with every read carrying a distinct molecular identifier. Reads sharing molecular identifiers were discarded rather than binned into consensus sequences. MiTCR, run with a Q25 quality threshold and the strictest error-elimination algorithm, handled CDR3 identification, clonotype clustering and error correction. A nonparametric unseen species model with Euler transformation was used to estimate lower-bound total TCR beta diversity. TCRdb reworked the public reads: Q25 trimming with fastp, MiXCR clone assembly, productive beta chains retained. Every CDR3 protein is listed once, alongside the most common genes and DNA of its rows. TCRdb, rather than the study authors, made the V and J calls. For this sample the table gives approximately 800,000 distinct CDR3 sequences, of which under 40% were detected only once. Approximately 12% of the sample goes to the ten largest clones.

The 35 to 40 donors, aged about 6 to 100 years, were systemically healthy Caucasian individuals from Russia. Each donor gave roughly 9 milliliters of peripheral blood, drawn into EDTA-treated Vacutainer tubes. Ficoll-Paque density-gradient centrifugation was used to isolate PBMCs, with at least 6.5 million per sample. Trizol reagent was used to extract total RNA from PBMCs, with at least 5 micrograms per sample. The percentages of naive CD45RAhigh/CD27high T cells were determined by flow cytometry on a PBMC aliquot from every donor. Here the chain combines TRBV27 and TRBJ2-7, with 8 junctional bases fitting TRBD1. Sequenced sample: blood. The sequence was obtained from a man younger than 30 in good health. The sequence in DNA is TGTGCCAGCAGTTTACAGGGGGCTAACTACGAGCAGTACTTC. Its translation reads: CASSLQGANYEQYF.